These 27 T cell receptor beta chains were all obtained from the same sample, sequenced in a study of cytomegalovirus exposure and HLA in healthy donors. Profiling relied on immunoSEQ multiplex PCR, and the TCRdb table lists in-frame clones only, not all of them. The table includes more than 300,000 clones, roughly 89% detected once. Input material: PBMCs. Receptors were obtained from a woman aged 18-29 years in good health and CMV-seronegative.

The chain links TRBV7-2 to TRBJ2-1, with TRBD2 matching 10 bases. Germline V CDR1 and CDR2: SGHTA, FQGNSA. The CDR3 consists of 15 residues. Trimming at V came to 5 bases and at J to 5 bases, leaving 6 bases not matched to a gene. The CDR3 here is CASSLSGRAHNEQFF. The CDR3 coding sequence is TGTGCCAGCAGCCTGAGCGGGAGGGCCCACAATGAGCAGTTCTTC.

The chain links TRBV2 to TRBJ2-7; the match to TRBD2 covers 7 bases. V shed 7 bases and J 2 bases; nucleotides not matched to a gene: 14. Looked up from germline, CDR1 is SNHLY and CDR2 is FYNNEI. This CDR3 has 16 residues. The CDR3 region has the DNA TGTGCCAGCAACCCAGGGAGGGACTTCGGGCCCTACGAGCAGTACTTC. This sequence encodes CASNPGRDFGPYEQYF.

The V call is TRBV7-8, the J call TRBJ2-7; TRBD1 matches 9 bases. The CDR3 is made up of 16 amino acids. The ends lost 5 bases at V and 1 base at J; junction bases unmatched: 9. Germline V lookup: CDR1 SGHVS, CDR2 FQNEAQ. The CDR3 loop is CASSLLSGTGSYEQYF. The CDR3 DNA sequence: TGTGCCAGCAGCCTCCTTTCCGGGACAGGGTCCTACGAGCAGTACTTC.

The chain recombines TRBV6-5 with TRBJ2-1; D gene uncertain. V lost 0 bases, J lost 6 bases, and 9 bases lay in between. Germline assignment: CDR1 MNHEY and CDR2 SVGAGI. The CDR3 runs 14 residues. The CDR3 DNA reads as TGTGCCAGCAGTTACTCGGAGTCGGGCAATGAGCAGTTCTTC. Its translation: CASSYSESGNEQFF.

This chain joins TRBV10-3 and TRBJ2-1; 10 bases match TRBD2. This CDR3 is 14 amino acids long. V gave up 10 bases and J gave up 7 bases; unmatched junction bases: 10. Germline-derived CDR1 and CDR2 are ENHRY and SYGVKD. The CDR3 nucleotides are TGTGCCACCCGAGAGAGGACTAGCGGAAATGAGCAGTTCTTC. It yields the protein CATRERTSGNEQFF.

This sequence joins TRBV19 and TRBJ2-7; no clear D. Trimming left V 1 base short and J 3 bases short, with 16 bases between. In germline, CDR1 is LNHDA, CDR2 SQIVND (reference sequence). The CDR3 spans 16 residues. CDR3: CASSIAHDYIGYEQYF. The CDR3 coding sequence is TGTGCCAGTAGTATAGCACACGATTATATTGGCTACGAGCAGTACTTC. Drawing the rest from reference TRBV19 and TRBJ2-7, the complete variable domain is DGGITQSPKYLFRKEGQNVTLSCEQNLNHDAMYWYRQDPGQGLRLIYYSQIVNDFQKGDIAEGYSVSREKKESFPLTVTSAQKNPTAFYLCASSIAHDYIGYEQYFGPGTRLTVT.

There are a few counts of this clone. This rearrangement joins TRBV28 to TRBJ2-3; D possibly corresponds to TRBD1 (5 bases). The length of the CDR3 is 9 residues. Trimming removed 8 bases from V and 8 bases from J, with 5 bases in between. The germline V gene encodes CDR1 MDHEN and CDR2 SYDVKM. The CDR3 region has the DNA TGTGCCAGCGGGGCTACGCAGTATTTT. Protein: CASGATQYF.

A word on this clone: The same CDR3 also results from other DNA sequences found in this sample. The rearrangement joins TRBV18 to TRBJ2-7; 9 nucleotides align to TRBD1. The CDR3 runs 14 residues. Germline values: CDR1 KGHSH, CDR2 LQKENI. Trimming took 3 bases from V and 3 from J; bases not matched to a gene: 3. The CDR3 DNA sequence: TGTGCCAGCTCACCTGGGACAGGGCGCTACGAGCAGTACTTC. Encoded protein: CASSPGTGRYEQYF. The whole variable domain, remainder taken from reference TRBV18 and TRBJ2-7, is NAGVMQNPRHLVRRRGQEARLRCSPMKGHSHVYWYRQLPEEGLKFMVYLQKENIIDESGMPKERFSAEFPKEGPSILRIQQVVRGDSAAYFCASSPGTGRYEQYFGPGTRLTVT.

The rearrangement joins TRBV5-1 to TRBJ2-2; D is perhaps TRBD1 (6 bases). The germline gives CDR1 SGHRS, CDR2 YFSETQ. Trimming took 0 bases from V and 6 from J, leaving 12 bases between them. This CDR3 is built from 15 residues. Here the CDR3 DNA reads TGCGCCAGCAGCTTGGTGGGTTCAGGGGCCGGGGAGCTGTTTTTT. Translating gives CASSLVGSGAGELFF.

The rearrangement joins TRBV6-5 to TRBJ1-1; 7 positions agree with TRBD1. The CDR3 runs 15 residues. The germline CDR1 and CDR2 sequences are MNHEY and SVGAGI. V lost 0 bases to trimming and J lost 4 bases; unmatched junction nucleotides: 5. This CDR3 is CASSYSAGGGTEAFF. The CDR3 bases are TGTGCCAGCAGTTACTCGGCAGGGGGAGGCACTGAAGCTTTCTTT.

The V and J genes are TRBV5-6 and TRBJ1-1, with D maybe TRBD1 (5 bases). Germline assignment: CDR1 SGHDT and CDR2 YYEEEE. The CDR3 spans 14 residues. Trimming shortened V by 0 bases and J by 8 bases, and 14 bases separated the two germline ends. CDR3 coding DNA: TGTGCCAGCAGCTTGGCCATGTCCAGGGCCGAAGCTTTCTTT. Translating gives CASSLAMSRAEAFF.

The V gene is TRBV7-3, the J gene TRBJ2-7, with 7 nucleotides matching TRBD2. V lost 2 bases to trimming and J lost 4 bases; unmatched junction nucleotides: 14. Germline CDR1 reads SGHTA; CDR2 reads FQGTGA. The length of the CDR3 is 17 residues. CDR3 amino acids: CASSLSAGATGKYEQYF. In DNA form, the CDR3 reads TGTGCCAGCAGCTTATCGGCGGGAGCGACGGGGAAGTACGAGCAGTACTTC.

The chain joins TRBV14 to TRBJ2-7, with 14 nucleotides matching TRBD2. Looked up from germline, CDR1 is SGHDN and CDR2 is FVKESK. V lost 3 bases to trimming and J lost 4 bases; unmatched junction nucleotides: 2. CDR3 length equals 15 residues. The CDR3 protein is CASSQGTSGSYEQYF. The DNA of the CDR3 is TGTGCCAGCAGCCAGGGGACTAGCGGGAGTTACGAGCAGTACTTC.

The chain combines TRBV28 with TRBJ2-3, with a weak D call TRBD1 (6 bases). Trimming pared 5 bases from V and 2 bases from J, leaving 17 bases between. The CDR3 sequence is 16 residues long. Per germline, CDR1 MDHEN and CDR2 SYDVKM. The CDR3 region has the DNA TGTGCCAGCAGTCCCTCGGACAGTCAAGACACAGATACGCAGTATTTT. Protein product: CASSPSDSQDTDTQYF.

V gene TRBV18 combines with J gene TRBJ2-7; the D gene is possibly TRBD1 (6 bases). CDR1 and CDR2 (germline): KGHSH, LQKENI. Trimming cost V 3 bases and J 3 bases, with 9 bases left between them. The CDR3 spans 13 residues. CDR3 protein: CASSPQQGYEQYF. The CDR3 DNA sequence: TGTGCCAGCTCACCGCAACAGGGCTACGAGCAGTACTTC. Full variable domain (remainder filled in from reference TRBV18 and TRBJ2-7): NAGVMQNPRHLVRRRGQEARLRCSPMKGHSHVYWYRQLPEEGLKFMVYLQKENIIDESGMPKERFSAEFPKEGPSILRIQQVVRGDSAAYFCASSPQQGYEQYFGPGTRLTVT.

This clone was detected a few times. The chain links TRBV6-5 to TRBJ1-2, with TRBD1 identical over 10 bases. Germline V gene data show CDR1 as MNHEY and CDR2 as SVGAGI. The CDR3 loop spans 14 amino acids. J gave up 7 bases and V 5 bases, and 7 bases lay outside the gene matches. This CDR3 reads CASSPFGTGVGYTF. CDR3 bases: TGTGCCAGCAGTCCTTTCGGGACAGGGGTTGGCTACACCTTC.

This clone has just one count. CDR3 nucleotide sequence: TGTGCCAGTAGTTCGAGACAGAGAGAAAAACTGTTTTTT. Protein: CASSSRQREKLFF. V and J are TRBV19 and TRBJ1-4; a weak D match, TRBD1 (5 bases). Germline CDR1 LNHDA, CDR2 SQIVND (reference sequence). V gave up 5 bases and J gave up 8 bases, with 12 bases separating them. There are 13 residues in the CDR3.

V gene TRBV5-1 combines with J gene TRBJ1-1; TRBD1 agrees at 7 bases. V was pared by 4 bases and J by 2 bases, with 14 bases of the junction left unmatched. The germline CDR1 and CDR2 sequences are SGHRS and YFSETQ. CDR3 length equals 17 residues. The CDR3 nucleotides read TGCGCCAGCAGCGTAGGGGAGGAGGCAGGGGGTAACACTGAAGCTTTCTTT. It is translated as CASSVGEEAGGNTEAFF.

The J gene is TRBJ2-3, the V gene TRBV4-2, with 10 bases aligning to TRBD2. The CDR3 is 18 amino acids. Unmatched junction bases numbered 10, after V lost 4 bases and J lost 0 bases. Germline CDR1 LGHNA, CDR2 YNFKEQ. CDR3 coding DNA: TGTGCCAGCAGCCGTGCCAGCGGGAGGGAATGGAGCACAGATACGCAGTATTTT. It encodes CASSRASGREWSTDTQYF.

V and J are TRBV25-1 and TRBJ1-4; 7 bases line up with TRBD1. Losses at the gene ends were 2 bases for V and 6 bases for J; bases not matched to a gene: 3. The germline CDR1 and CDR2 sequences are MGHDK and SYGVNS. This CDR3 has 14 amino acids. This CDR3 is CASSEGTGDEKLFF. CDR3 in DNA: TGTGCCAGCAGTGAAGGAACAGGGGATGAAAAACTGTTTTTT.

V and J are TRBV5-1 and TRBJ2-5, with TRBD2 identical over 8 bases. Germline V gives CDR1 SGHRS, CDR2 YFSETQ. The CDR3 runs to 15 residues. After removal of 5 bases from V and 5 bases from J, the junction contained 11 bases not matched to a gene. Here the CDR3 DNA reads TGCGCCAGCAGGACTAGCGAATCGTTCAGGGAGACCCAGTACTTC. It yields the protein CASRTSESFRETQYF.

CDR3 nucleotides: TGTGCCAGCTCACCAATAGTTCAGGGCGTTAGCACAGATACGCAGTATTTT. Translated: CASSPIVQGVSTDTQYF. The J gene is TRBJ2-3, the V gene TRBV18; D is perhaps TRBD1 (5 bases). V was clipped by 2 bases and J by 0 bases, with 15 bases between them. Germline V gives CDR1 KGHSH, CDR2 LQKENI. The CDR3 has 17 amino acids.

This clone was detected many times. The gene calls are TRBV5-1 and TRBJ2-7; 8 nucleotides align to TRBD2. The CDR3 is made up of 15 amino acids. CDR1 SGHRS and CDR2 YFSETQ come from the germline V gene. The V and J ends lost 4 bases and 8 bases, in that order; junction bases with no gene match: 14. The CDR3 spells CASSPGSQRERQQYF. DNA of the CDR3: TGCGCCAGCAGCCCGGGTTCGCAGCGGGAGAGGCAGCAGTACTTC.

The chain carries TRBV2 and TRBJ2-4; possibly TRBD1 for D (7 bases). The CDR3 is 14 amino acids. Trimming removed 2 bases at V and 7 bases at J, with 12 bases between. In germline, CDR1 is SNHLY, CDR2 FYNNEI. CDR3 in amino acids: CASSEQGGRNIQYF. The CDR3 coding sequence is TGTGCCAGCAGTGAACAGGGGGGAAGGAACATTCAGTACTTC.

Here the CDR3 DNA reads TGTGCCAGCAGTTACTCGGGGCCAGATACGCAGTATTTT. This codes for CASSYSGPDTQYF. The V and J genes are TRBV6-6 and TRBJ2-3; D possibly corresponds to TRBD1 (5 bases). CDR1 is MNHNY and CDR2 is SVGAGI in the germline V gene (reference sequence). The CDR3 contains 13 residues. Trimming left V 0 bases short and J 4 bases short, with 5 bases between.

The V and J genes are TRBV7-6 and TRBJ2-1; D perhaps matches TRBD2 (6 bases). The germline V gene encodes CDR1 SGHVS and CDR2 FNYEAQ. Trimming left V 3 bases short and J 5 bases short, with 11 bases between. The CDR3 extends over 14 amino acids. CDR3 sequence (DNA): TGTGCCAGCAGCTTCGGGGAGGACAACAATGAGCAGTTCTTC. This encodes CASSFGEDNNEQFF.

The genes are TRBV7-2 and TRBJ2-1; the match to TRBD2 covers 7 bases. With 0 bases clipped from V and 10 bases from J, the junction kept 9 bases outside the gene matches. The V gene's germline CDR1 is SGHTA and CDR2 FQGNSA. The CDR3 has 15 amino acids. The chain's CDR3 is CASSLALSSGPEQFF. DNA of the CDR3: TGTGCCAGCAGCTTAGCCTTGTCTAGCGGTCCAGAGCAGTTCTTC.